These 21 T cell receptor beta chains were all obtained from the same sample, sequenced in a study of T cell clonotyping in hematopoietic cell transplantation (dated by TCRdb to 2020 to 2022). Library creation used the immunoSEQ multiplex PCR assay. Held by TCRdb, this immuneACCESS table contains in-frame sequences only and omits some clones. Under half of the omission traces to an unresolved V gene where checked; the cause of the rest is unknown. Within this sample are approximately 5,100 clones, with 25% to 40% of them counted one time only. The biggest ten clones account for roughly a sixth of the sample. The sample's time point, from its label and the paper: recipient sample about 28 days before transplant, after cytoreduction. Here the sequenced sample was peripheral blood mononuclear cells, taken before stem cell transplant. These receptors all stem from a man between 50 and 59 years old with myelofibrosis. Some clones in this sample may be carry-over from other donors' samples.

In DNA form, the CDR3 reads TGTGCCAGCAGTTACCGGGAGGCCCAGCATTTT. Translating it yields CASSYREAQHF. The rearrangement uses TRBV6-6 and TRBJ1-5; D call uncertain. V lost 2 bases to trimming and J lost 11 bases, with 7 bases between them. Germline loops: CDR1 MNHNY, CDR2 SVGAGI (reference sequence). The CDR3 contains 11 residues.

The rearrangement links TRBV6-5 to TRBJ1-2; D gene uncertain. V lost 6 bases, J lost 4 bases, and 15 bases lay in between. The CDR3 contains 14 residues. The germline V gene has CDR1 MNHEY and CDR2 SVGAGI. CDR3: CASSNRMTVYGYTF. In nucleotides, the CDR3 is TGTGCCAGCAGCAACCGGATGACGGTCTATGGCTACACCTTC.

The rearrangement joins TRBV30 to TRBJ2-7; D is ambiguous. V was pared by 3 bases and J by 3 bases, with 6 bases between. The CDR3 totals 11 residues. Per germline, CDR1 GTSNPN and CDR2 SVGIG (reference sequence). CDR3 residues: CAWSDNYEQYF. CDR3 nucleotide sequence: TGTGCCTGGAGCGACAACTACGAGCAGTACTTC. Looking up the rest from reference TRBV30 and TRBJ2-7 gives the full variable domain: SQTIHQWPATLVQPVGSPLSLECTVEGTSNPNLYWYRQAAGRGLQLLFYSVGIGQISSEVPQNLSASRPQDRQFILSSKKLLLSDSGFYLCAWSDNYEQYFGPGTRLTVT.

This clone was found a few times. The V and J genes are TRBV5-1 and TRBJ2-7; D is undetermined. Deletions cut 3 bases from V and 0 bases from J, with 13 bases between. The CDR3 consists of 15 residues. From germline, CDR1 is SGHRS and CDR2 YFSETQ. The CDR3 here is CASSSPHATSYEQYF. In nucleotides, the CDR3 is TGCGCCAGCAGCTCTCCCCATGCAACCTCCTACGAGCAGTACTTC.

DNA of the CDR3: TGTGCCAGCAGTAAGGGGCGGGGTAACTATGGCTACACCTTC. Amino acids: CASSKGRGNYGYTF. This chain joins TRBV6-5 and TRBJ1-2; maybe TRBD1 (5 bases). The CDR3 has 14 amino acids. Germline loops: CDR1 MNHEY, CDR2 SVGAGI. Trimming took off 5 bases at V and 1 base at J, with 11 bases between the two ends.

In its sample, this clone was seen a few times. This likely comes from a read error, as the CDR3 has no conserved phenylalanine or tryptophan at its end. J is TRBJ2-7 and V is TRBV6-5; no clear D gene. V gave up 2 bases and J gave up 2 bases, with 13 bases separating them. CDR1 is MNHEY and CDR2 is SVGAGI in the germline V gene. The CDR3 totals 15 residues. CDR3 sequence reads: CASSYAPRQAYEQYL. DNA for the CDR3: TGTGCCAGCAGTTACGCTCCCCGGCAGGCCTACGAGCAGTACCTC.

V and J are TRBV9 and TRBJ1-5; no clear D gene. Trimming shortened V by 0 bases and J by 6 bases, and 7 bases separated the two germline ends. The CDR3 covers 13 residues. Per the germline V gene, CDR1 is SGDLS and CDR2 is YYNGEE. The CDR3 loop reads CASSVDEVQPQHF. The DNA for the CDR3 is TGTGCCAGCAGCGTAGACGAAGTTCAGCCCCAGCATTTT.

This clone was found a few times. The V and J genes are TRBV30 and TRBJ1-2; D is unclear. Germline V lookup: CDR1 GTSNPN, CDR2 SVGIG (reference sequence). The V gene lost 0 bases and the J gene lost 5 bases, with 4 bases spanning the gap. The CDR3 is made up of 11 amino acids. The CDR3 is CAWSVAYGYTF. CDR3 nucleotide sequence: TGTGCCTGGAGTGTAGCGTATGGCTACACCTTC.

The chain has TRBV30 and TRBJ2-2; D unclear. This CDR3 has 12 amino acids. With 2 bases removed from V and 5 bases from J, the gap between germline ends came to 6 bases. Germline V gene data show CDR1 as GTSNPN and CDR2 as SVGIG (reference sequence). The DNA of the CDR3 is TGTGCCTGGAGTCGTGGGACCGGGGAGCTGTTTTTT. Amino acids: CAWSRGTGELFF.

The chain has TRBV30 and TRBJ1-5; D not certain. This CDR3 region has 12 residues. Germline assignment: CDR1 GTSNPN and CDR2 SVGIG (reference sequence). V was clipped by 0 bases and J by 8 bases, with 8 bases between them. The chain's CDR3 is CAWSVSGEPQHF. The CDR3 nucleotides read TGTGCCTGGAGTGTAAGCGGGGAGCCCCAGCATTTT.

This chain joins TRBV30 and TRBJ2-3; weak D call: TRBD1 (6 bases). The length of the CDR3 is 13 residues. V lost 3 bases, J lost 11 bases, and 18 bases lay in between. Germline assignment: CDR1 GTSNPN and CDR2 SVGIG (reference sequence). CDR3 sequence reads: CAWSRDRSSGQYF. The CDR3 DNA follows: TGTGCCTGGAGCCGTGACAGGTCTAGTGGGCAGTATTTT.

This clone was counted a few times. The gene calls are TRBV28 and TRBJ2-7; 7 bases are a match to TRBD1. In germline, CDR1 is MDHEN, CDR2 SYDVKM. The junction had 1 base not matched to a gene; V was cut back by 5 bases and J by 0 bases. This CDR3 spans 13 amino acids. CDR3 residues: CASSRDSSYEQYF. The CDR3 nucleotides read TGTGCCAGCAGTCGGGACAGCTCCTACGAGCAGTACTTC.

The V gene is TRBV9, the J gene TRBJ2-7, with D tentatively TRBD1 (6 bases). The CDR3 covers 14 residues. Trimming pared 4 bases from V and 5 bases from J, leaving 16 bases between. CDR1 is SGDLS and CDR2 is YYNGEE in the germline V gene. CDR3 protein: CASSPWDTGNEQYF. In DNA form, the CDR3 reads TGTGCCAGCAGCCCTTGGGACACGGGTAACGAGCAGTACTTC. Drawing the rest from reference TRBV9 and TRBJ2-7, the complete variable domain is DSGVTQTPKHLITATGQRVTLRCSPRSGDLSVYWYQQSLDQGLQFLIQYYNGEERAKGNILERFSAQQFPDLHSELNLSSLELGDSALYFCASSPWDTGNEQYFGPGTRLTVT.

This clone has a handful of counts. The chain recombines TRBV9 with TRBJ2-1, with 7 bases fitting TRBD2. Germline V gene lookup returns CDR1 SGDLS and CDR2 YYNGEE. V gave up 0 bases and J gave up 6 bases; unmatched junction bases: 6. The CDR3 spans 15 residues. The CDR3 coding sequence is TGTGCCAGCAGCGTAGTGGGGGGGGTGGTCAATGAGCAGTTCTTC. This codes for CASSVVGGVVNEQFF.

This clone was seen only a few times. The chain couples TRBV28 to TRBJ2-7; TRBD1 is a possible D gene (6 bases). The CDR3 totals 14 residues. Trimming left V 8 bases short and J 1 base short, with 15 bases between. Per the germline V gene, CDR1 is MDHEN and CDR2 is SYDVKM. CDR3 sequence reads: CASHRDNLSYEQYF. In DNA, the CDR3 is TGTGCCAGCCACCGGGACAATCTATCCTACGAGCAGTACTTC.

This clone was counted once. The chain is built from TRBV6-5 and TRBJ1-6, with D possibly being TRBD1 (5 bases). Germline V gives CDR1 MNHEY, CDR2 SVGAGI. The V end lost 6 bases, the J end lost 7 bases, and 10 bases lay between the germline ends. This CDR3 has 13 amino acids. The CDR3 sequence: CASRGRENSPLHF. CDR3 DNA: TGTGCCAGCAGAGGCAGGGAGAATTCACCCCTCCACTTT.

There are a few counts of this clone. The CDR3 sequence: CASSSQGHYGYTF. The CDR3 DNA reads TGTGCCAGCAGCTCACAGGGCCACTATGGCTACACCTTC. This chain connects TRBV5-6 to TRBJ1-2; possible D gene TRBD1, 6 bases. Germline CDR1 reads SGHDT; CDR2 reads YYEEEE. The CDR3 consists of 13 residues. The germline V and J ends were trimmed by 3 bases and 3 bases, with 9 bases remaining between them.

V usage is TRBV5-6 and J usage is TRBJ1-5; maybe TRBD1 (6 bases). Trimming removed 5 bases from V and 4 bases from J, with 16 bases in between. The CDR3 is 15 amino acids. CDR1 is SGHDT, CDR2 YYEEEE, per germline. CDR3 nucleotide sequence: TGTGCCAGCAGATTCTGGGGGGCTGTGAATCAGCCCCAGCATTTT. Amino acid sequence: CASRFWGAVNQPQHF.

This clone turned up a few times. This chain uses TRBV30 with TRBJ2-5, with TRBD2 matching over 11 bases. The J segment lost 2 bases and the V segment lost 0 bases, leaving 8 bases of the junction unmatched. CDR1 GTSNPN and CDR2 SVGIG come from the germline V gene (reference sequence). This CDR3 is built from 17 residues. The CDR3 DNA follows: TGTGCCTGGAGTGTAGGGTGGACTAGCGGGTCACAAGAGACCCAGTACTTC. The encoded protein is CAWSVGWTSGSQETQYF.

The chain is built from TRBV30 and TRBJ1-6; 7 bases fit TRBD1. V was pared by 1 base and J by 7 bases, with 4 bases of the junction left unmatched. Germline loops: CDR1 GTSNPN, CDR2 SVGIG (reference sequence). There are 14 residues in the CDR3. DNA for the CDR3: TGTGCCTGGAGTGCCGGACAGGACAATTCACCCCTCCACTTT. This translates into CAWSAGQDNSPLHF.

V and J are TRBV30 and TRBJ2-7; 11 bases line up with TRBD1. The CDR3 length is 14 residues. The V segment lost 4 bases and the J segment 6 bases; nucleotides outside the gene matches: 8. Germline values: CDR1 GTSNPN, CDR2 SVGIG (reference sequence). Written as DNA, the CDR3 is TGTGCCTGGACCCCGGACAGGGGGCTTTTCGAGCAGTACTTC. As protein: CAWTPDRGLFEQYF.